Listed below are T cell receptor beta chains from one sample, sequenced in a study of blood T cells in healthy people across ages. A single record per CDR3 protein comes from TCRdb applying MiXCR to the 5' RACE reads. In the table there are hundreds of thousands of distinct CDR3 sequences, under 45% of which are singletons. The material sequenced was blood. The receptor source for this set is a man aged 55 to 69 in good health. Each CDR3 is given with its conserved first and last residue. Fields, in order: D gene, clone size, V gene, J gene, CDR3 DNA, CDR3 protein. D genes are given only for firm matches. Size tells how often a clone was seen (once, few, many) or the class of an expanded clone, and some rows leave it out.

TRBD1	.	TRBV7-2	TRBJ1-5	TGTGCCAGCAGCTGGACAGGGGGAGAAAGCAATCAGCCCCAGCATTTT	CASSWTGGESNQPQHF
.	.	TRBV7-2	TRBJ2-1	TGTGCCAGCACCCGGGACCCGGTGGGGAATGAGCAGTTCTTC	CASTRDPVGNEQFF
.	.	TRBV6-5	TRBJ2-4	TGTGCCAGCAGACCGACAGCCCTAGCCAAAAACATTCAGTACTTC	CASRPTALAKNIQYF
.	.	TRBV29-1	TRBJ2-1	TGCAGCGCGGTTATTCCAGGGAAGAATGAGCAGTTCTTC	CSAVIPGKNEQFF
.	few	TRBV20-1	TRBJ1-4	TGCAGTGCCCTCCGAGTAGGCAGGGGAAATGAAAAACTGTTTTTT	CSALRVGRGNEKLFF
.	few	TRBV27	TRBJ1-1	TGTGCCAGCACCCAGGGTTCGAACACTGAAGCTTTCTTT	CASTQGSNTEAFF
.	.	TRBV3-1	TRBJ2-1	TGTGCCAGCAGCCACCAGGATCGCTACGAGCAGTTCTTC	CASSHQDRYEQFF
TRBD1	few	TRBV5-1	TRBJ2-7	TGCGCCAGCAGCCCGGACAGGCGCTCCTACGAGCAGTACTTC	CASSPDRRSYEQYF
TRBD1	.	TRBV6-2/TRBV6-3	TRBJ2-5	TGTGCCAGCAGAGGGGACAGGGAGAGGATACGCTATCAGTACTTC	CASRGDRERIRYQYF
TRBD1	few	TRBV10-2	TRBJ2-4	TGCGCCAGCAGGGATCGGACAGGGATGACCTGGGAGCAGTACTTC	CASRDRTGMTWEQYF
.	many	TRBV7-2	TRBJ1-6	TGTGCCAGCAGCCCAAGGGCCATAAGCGATAATTCACCCCTCCACTTT	CASSPRAISDNSPLHF
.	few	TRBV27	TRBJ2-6	TGTGCCAGCAGTACCCAGGGGGGTACCGACTCTGGGGCCAACGTCCTGACTTTC	CASSTQGGTDSGANVLTF
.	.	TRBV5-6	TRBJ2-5	TGTGCCAGCAGCTTGGTGGTCCAGAGGAATGAGCAGTACTTC	CASSLVVQRNEQYF
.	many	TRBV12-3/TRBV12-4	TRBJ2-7	TGTGCCAGCAGTTTCGGGACGACCTACGAGCAGTACTTC	CASSFGTTYEQYF
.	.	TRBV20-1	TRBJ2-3	TGCAGTGCAACGATTCCAAGCCCAGATACGCAGTATTTT	CSATIPSPDTQYF
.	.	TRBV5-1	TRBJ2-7	TGCGCCAGCAGCTTCACAAACTCCTACGAGCAGTACTTC	CASSFTNSYEQYF
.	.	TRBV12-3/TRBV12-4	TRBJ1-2	TGTGCCAGCAGTTCTCCAGGGTCCTATGGCTACACCTTC	CASSSPGSYGYTF
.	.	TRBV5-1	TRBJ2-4	TGCGCCAGCAGAAGGGGGGGGCAGAACATTCAGTACTTC	CASRRGGQNIQYF
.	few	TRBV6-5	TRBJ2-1	TGTGCCAGCAGTCGTCTGACAGTTGGCAATGAGCAGTTCTTC	CASSRLTVGNEQFF
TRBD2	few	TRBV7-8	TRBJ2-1	TGTGCCAGCAGGGGACTAGCGGGTCAAAGCTCCTACAATGAGCAGTTCTTC	CASRGLAGQSSYNEQFF
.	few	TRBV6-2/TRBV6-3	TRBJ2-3	TGTGCCAGCAGAGGGGCCAACACAGATACGCAGTATTTT	CASRGANTDTQYF
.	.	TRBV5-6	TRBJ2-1	TGTGCCAGCAGCTTTATGTATGAGCAGTTCTTC	CASSFMYEQFF
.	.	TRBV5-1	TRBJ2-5	TGCGCCGGCAGCTTGGGTCAGGGCGGTGAGACCCAGTACTTC	CAGSLGQGGETQYF
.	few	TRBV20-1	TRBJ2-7	TGCAGTGCTAGTGGCGGGACATTCAAGCAAGGGTCGGTTCACGAGCAGTACTTC	CSASGGTFKQGSVHEQYF
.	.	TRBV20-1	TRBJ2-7	TGCAGTGCTAGAGTCCCCGGTCGGCATCCCTACGAGCAGTACTTC	CSARVPGRHPYEQYF
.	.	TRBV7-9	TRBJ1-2	TGTGCCAGCAGCTCGCATGACCCCGGGGTTAACTATGGCTACACCTTC	CASSSHDPGVNYGYTF
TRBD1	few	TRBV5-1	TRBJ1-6	TGCGCCAGCAGACGAGGGGGCGAAGATAATTCACCCCTCCACTTT	CASRRGGEDNSPLHF
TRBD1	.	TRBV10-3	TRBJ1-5	TGTGCCATCAGTGAGTCGACAGGGGGCTATAGGCCCCAGCATTTT	CAISESTGGYRPQHF
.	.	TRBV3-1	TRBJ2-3	TGTGCCAGCAGCCAAGAGGGCATCTACTCGGATACGCAGTATTTT	CASSQEGIYSDTQYF
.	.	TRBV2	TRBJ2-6	TGTGCCAGCAAAGCCCGCCGGCAGGGGACGCGAACCTTCTCTGGGGCCAACGTCCTGACTTTC	CASKARRQGTRTFSGANVLTF